These T cell receptor beta chains were read from a single sample in a study of blood T cell repertoires in COVID-19. Using immunoSEQ multiplex PCR, the repertoire was profiled, and TCRdb retains in-frame clones only, with some absent. The top ten hold roughly 1.1% of the sample, which has 300,000 to 450,000 clones, over 65% seen once. The sequencing sample was made of peripheral blood. These receptors all stem from a human donor with acute or convalescent COVID-19. The donor label of this sample is uncertain. The CDR3 runs from the conserved cysteine through the conserved F or W. The D gene is left open where the match is weak. Where a row states a size, it is once, few, many or the class of an expanded clone; other rows omit it.

V gene: TRBV29-1; D gene: -; clone size: -; J gene: TRBJ1-1; CDR3 length: 13; CDR3 DNA: TGCAGCGCCGACCGATTCGGGGGCACTGAAGCTTTCTTT; CDR3 protein: CSADRFGGTEAFF
V gene: TRBV6-1; D gene: TRBD1; clone size: -; J gene: TRBJ1-1; CDR3 length: 15; CDR3 DNA: TGTGCCAGCAGTGAACAGGGGACAGGGAACACTGAAGCTTTCTTT; CDR3 protein: CASSEQGTGNTEAFF
V gene: TRBV20-1; D gene: -; clone size: -; J gene: TRBJ2-5; CDR3 length: 11; CDR3 DNA: TGCAGTGCAACGCCTAAAGAGACCCAGTACTTC; CDR3 protein: CSATPKETQYF
V gene: TRBV5-1; D gene: TRBD1; clone size: -; J gene: TRBJ1-6; CDR3 length: 14; CDR3 DNA: TGCGCCAGCAGCTTAGGACAGGAAGGTTTCCCCCTCCACTTT; CDR3 protein: CASSLGQEGFPLHF
V gene: TRBV9; D gene: TRBD2; clone size: many; J gene: TRBJ2-1; CDR3 length: 16; CDR3 DNA: TGTGCCAGCAGCGTCTGGAGCGGGAGGGCCCTCAATGAGCAGTTCTTC; CDR3 protein: CASSVWSGRALNEQFF
V gene: TRBV28; D gene: -; clone size: -; J gene: TRBJ2-1; CDR3 length: 16; CDR3 DNA: TGTGCCAGCCACCTCAGTCCTAGGTCTAGGATAAATGAGCAGTTCTTC; CDR3 protein: CASHLSPRSRINEQFF
V gene: TRBV5-1; D gene: TRBD1; clone size: -; J gene: TRBJ2-1; CDR3 length: 14; CDR3 DNA: TGCGCCAGCAGCTTGGGAGAAGGGGGCTCCGGGCAGTTCTTC; CDR3 protein: CASSLGEGGSGQFF
V gene: TRBV7-9; D gene: TRBD1; clone size: -; J gene: TRBJ1-2; CDR3 length: 13; CDR3 DNA: TGTGCCAGCAGCTCGGACAGGGCCGGTGGCTACACCTTC; CDR3 protein: CASSSDRAGGYTF
V gene: TRBV7-2; D gene: TRBD1; clone size: -; J gene: TRBJ1-2; CDR3 length: 15; CDR3 DNA: TGTGCCAGCAGCCCGAGACAGGGGGCACTGCATGGCTACACCTTC; CDR3 protein: CASSPRQGALHGYTF
V gene: TRBV4-2; D gene: TRBD2; clone size: -; J gene: TRBJ2-1; CDR3 length: 15; CDR3 DNA: TGTGCCAGCAGCCAGATCGGGACTAGGGACAATGAGCAGTTCTTC; CDR3 protein: CASSQIGTRDNEQFF
V gene: TRBV9; D gene: TRBD1; clone size: -; J gene: TRBJ1-1; CDR3 length: 15; CDR3 DNA: TGTGCCAGCAGAGCGACAGGGTTAGATGGGACTGAAGCTTTCTTT; CDR3 protein: CASRATGLDGTEAFF